The 22 T cell receptor beta chains presented below share a single source sample, sequenced in a study of cytomegalovirus exposure and HLA in healthy donors. Primers included in the PCR were 60 Vbeta and 13 Jbeta primers. Assay used: immunoSEQ multiplex PCR; TCRdb lists only in-frame clones, some missing. The sample shows about 280,000 clones, roughly 90% of them seen only once. Sequenced: PBMCs. All receptors derive from a woman aged 18 to 35 in good health and CMV-seronegative.

V gene TRBV11-3 combines with J gene TRBJ2-4; a possible D gene is TRBD1 (7 bases). V lost 5 bases and J lost 2, with 25 bases in between. The CDR3 loop spans 19 amino acids. Germline lookup yields CDR1 SGHNT and CDR2 YENEEA. The CDR3 here is CASSVGGRGTSLSKNIQYF. CDR3 coding DNA: TGTGCCAGCAGCGTGGGGGGCAGGGGGACTTCCCTTTCCAAAAACATTCAGTACTTC.

The rearrangement links TRBV5-1 to TRBJ2-5, with 11 bases that match TRBD2. Germline assignment: CDR1 SGHRS and CDR2 YFSETQ. The CDR3 is 16 amino acids. J lost 4 bases, V lost 0 bases, and 5 bases had no gene match. The CDR3 here is CASSLDIAGGLETQYF. CDR3 nucleotides: TGCGCCAGCAGCTTGGATATAGCGGGGGGGCTAGAGACCCAGTACTTC.

The chain couples TRBV12-2 to TRBJ1-6; TRBD1, the table's D call, lacks a check against the DNA. TRBV12-2 is a pseudogene. The CDR3 is made up of 15 amino acids. The CDR3: CASRLIASKNSPLHF. For the CDR3, the DNA is TGTGCAAGTCGCTTAATTGCCAGTAAAAATTCACCCCTCCACTTT.

The V call is TRBV7-8, the J call TRBJ1-2, with a possible D match to TRBD1 (5 bases). Trimming took 1 base from V and 3 from J, leaving 9 bases between them. This CDR3 has 14 amino acids. Germline V CDR1 and CDR2: SGHVS, FQNEAQ. Here the CDR3 DNA reads TGTGCCAGCAGCTTAGGGTGGGGCGACTATGGCTACACCTTC. Translated, it gives CASSLGWGDYGYTF.

This clone was counted between two and nine times. The chain combines TRBV27 with TRBJ2-1, with D possibly matching TRBD2 (5 bases). Per germline, CDR1 MNHEY and CDR2 SMNVEV (reference sequence). V lost 5 bases to trimming and J lost 4 bases, with 15 bases between them. The CDR3 length is 15 residues. CDR3 loop: CASSGSGERYNEQFF. CDR3 bases: TGTGCCAGCAGTGGGTCCGGGGAGCGGTACAATGAGCAGTTCTTC.

The CDR3 loop reads CASSARLDPYGDTQYF. CDR3 nucleotides: TGTGCCAGCAGCGCTAGACTAGACCCCTATGGAGATACGCAGTATTTT. The chain recombines TRBV7-6 with TRBJ2-3; D possibly corresponds to TRBD2 (6 bases). CDR1 and CDR2 from the germline V gene are SGHVS and FNYEAQ. The CDR3 covers 16 residues. Trimming shortened V by 5 bases and J by 5 bases, and 20 bases separated the two germline ends.

V usage is TRBV7-9 and J usage is TRBJ1-2; 7 bases are shared with TRBD1. The CDR3 runs to 14 residues. The germline gives CDR1 SEHNR, CDR2 FQNEAQ (reference sequence). Trimming cost V 0 bases and J 8 bases; bases outside gene matches: 6. The CDR3 is CASSLAGTVGGYTF. DNA for the CDR3: TGTGCCAGCAGCTTAGCCGGGACAGTCGGAGGCTACACCTTC.

The chain uses TRBV29-1 and TRBJ1-1; TRBD1 agrees at 7 bases. The CDR3 contains 12 residues. After removal of 2 bases from V and 8 bases from J, the junction contained 5 bases not matched to a gene. Germline V CDR1 and CDR2: SQVTM, ANQGSEA. The CDR3 spells CSVEMADREAFF. As DNA, the CDR3 is TGCAGCGTTGAAATGGCGGACAGGGAAGCTTTCTTT.

This sequence joins TRBV6-4 and TRBJ1-2; D gene uncertain. V was cut by 2 bases and J by 2 bases, with 15 bases left in between. This CDR3 region has 16 residues. Germline V gene data show CDR1 as MRHNA and CDR2 as SNTAGT. CDR3: CASSDPLHELNYGYTF. Written as DNA, the CDR3 is TGTGCCAGCAGTGACCCACTACACGAATTAAACTATGGCTACACCTTC.

The V gene is TRBV4-1, the J gene TRBJ2-3, with 7 bases aligning to TRBD2. The CDR3 length is 14 residues. V lost 7 bases and J lost 2; bases outside the gene matches: 6. Germline CDR1 is MGHRA and CDR2 is YSYEKL. The CDR3 nucleotides read TGCGCCAGCACTCAAGCGGGGAACACAGATACGCAGTATTTT. It is translated as CASTQAGNTDTQYF.

The chain couples TRBV9 to TRBJ2-5; 8 positions match TRBD1. CDR1 and CDR2 from the germline V gene are SGDLS and YYNGEE. This CDR3 spans 15 amino acids. V dropped 1 base and J dropped 3; count of bases not matched to a gene: 5. CDR3 bases: TGTGCCAGCAGCGTATCCGGGACAGGAAAAGAGACCCAGTACTTC. Translation gives CASSVSGTGKETQYF.

The V call is TRBV18, the J call TRBJ2-7; 7 positions match TRBD1. The CDR3 totals 16 residues. Germline V CDR1 and CDR2: KGHSH, LQKENI. Unmatched junction bases numbered 11, after V lost 6 bases and J lost 0 bases. In nucleotides, the CDR3 is TGTGCCAGCTCGCCAATAGCCGGGACAGCCTCCTACGAGCAGTACTTC. Protein: CASSPIAGTASYEQYF.

The chain couples TRBV6-6 to TRBJ1-2; perhaps TRBD1 as D (6 bases). Germline CDR1 is MNHNY and CDR2 is SVGAGI (reference sequence). This CDR3 is 11 amino acids long. The germline V and J ends were trimmed by 6 bases and 10 bases, with 12 bases remaining between them. The CDR3 DNA follows: TGTGCCAGCAGCCCGGACAGTGACTACACCTTC. Translation gives CASSPDSDYTF.

This chain links TRBV2 with TRBJ2-5; 10 positions agree with TRBD2. V shed 6 bases, J shed 11 bases, and the junction held 15 bases outside the gene matches. The CDR3 has 15 amino acids. Per germline, CDR1 SNHLY and CDR2 FYNNEI. The CDR3 spells CASSVSGGNYGEQYF. In nucleotides, the CDR3 is TGTGCCAGCAGCGTTAGCGGGGGGAACTACGGGGAGCAGTACTTC.

This chain links TRBV19 with TRBJ2-5, with D maybe TRBD2 (7 bases). This CDR3 spans 13 amino acids. Deletions cut 7 bases from V and 5 bases from J, with 14 bases between. In germline, CDR1 is LNHDA, CDR2 SQIVND (reference sequence). The CDR3 DNA follows: TGTGCCAGTAATGGGGGGGGCGGGGAGACCCAGTACTTC. Encoded protein: CASNGGGGETQYF.

The V gene is TRBV5-1, the J gene TRBJ1-4; 9 bases fit TRBD1. The CDR3 sequence is 15 residues long. Germline V CDR1 and CDR2: SGHRS, YFSETQ. The ends lost 1 base at V and 5 bases at J; junction bases unmatched: 3. The CDR3 DNA reads TGCGCCAGCAGCTTGTCCGGACAGGGGAATGAAAAACTGTTTTTT. Encoded protein: CASSLSGQGNEKLFF.

The chain combines TRBV9 with TRBJ1-2; the D gene is possibly TRBD1 (6 bases). Germline V CDR1 and CDR2: SGDLS, YYNGEE. The CDR3 spans 14 residues. Trimming removed 4 bases from V and 4 bases from J, with 14 bases in between. CDR3 in amino acids: CASSPMDRAYGYTF. The CDR3, as DNA: TGTGCCAGCAGCCCCATGGACAGAGCCTATGGCTACACCTTC.

The chain recombines TRBV25-1 with TRBJ1-1; D gene uncertain. V lost 0 bases and J 1 base, leaving 9 bases between the germline ends. CDR3 length: 15 residues. The germline V gene encodes CDR1 MGHDK and CDR2 SYGVNS. CDR3 coding DNA: TGTGCCAGCAGTGAATATCGAGAGGCGAACACTGAAGCTTTCTTT. It specifies CASSEYREANTEAFF.

V gene TRBV18 combines with J gene TRBJ2-2, with TRBD2 matching over 10 bases. Germline CDR1 is KGHSH and CDR2 is LQKENI. V was pared by 6 bases and J by 0 bases, with 4 bases of the junction left unmatched. The CDR3 consists of 16 residues. The DNA for the CDR3 is TGTGCCAGCTCGTCTACTAGCGGGGCGAACACCGGGGAGCTGTTTTTT. Protein sequence: CASSSTSGANTGELFF.

The chain recombines TRBV5-1 with TRBJ1-3, with D perhaps matching TRBD1 (6 bases). V was cut by 4 bases and J by 2 bases, with 10 bases left in between. CDR3 length: 14 residues. Germline lookup yields CDR1 SGHRS and CDR2 YFSETQ. The CDR3 sequence is CASSPGQPGNTIYF. CDR3 DNA sequence: TGCGCCAGCAGCCCGGGACAACCTGGAAACACCATATATTTT.

The V call is TRBV27, the J call TRBJ1-2; D is undetermined. The CDR3 loop spans 15 amino acids. Per the germline V gene, CDR1 is MNHEY and CDR2 is SMNVEV (reference sequence). V was pared by 4 bases and J by 4 bases, with 16 bases between. In DNA form, the CDR3 reads TGTGCCAGCAGTTCGAAACCCACAGAAACCTATGGCTACACCTTC. Its protein is CASSSKPTETYGYTF.

This sequence joins TRBV5-1 and TRBJ2-7, with TRBD2 identical over 7 bases. The CDR3 is made up of 14 amino acids. Germline CDR1 SGHRS, CDR2 YFSETQ. Unmatched junction bases numbered 8, after V lost 4 bases and J lost 4 bases. The CDR3 DNA sequence: TGCGCCAGCAGCGGTGGTAGCGGGTCTTACGAGCAGTACTTC. Protein product: CASSGGSGSYEQYF.